Sequencing of this TCR beta chain was carried out in a study of vaccination effects on CD4 cells after COVID-19. Study findings and constraints: Clones of infection and vaccine origin contracted markedly late after vaccination.

Expansion with viral peptide pools was applied to antigen-specific CD4+ T cells by the ViraFEST assay prior to sequencing. Culturing for approximately 10 days preceded CD4+ T cell isolation. Prior SARS-CoV-2 infection was absent in the vaccine recipients, as shown by negative nucleocapsid antibodies. V shed 4 bases and J 5 bases; nucleotides not matched to a gene: 6. Germline V gene sequence: CDR1 SGHAT, CDR2 FQDESV (reference sequence). The length of the CDR3 is 14 residues. As to this clone: Antigen specificity is unknown.

The repertoire was sequenced with immunoSEQ multiplex PCR; TCRdb's copy has only in-frame clones and lacks some. The table has tens of thousands of clones, 76% seen once; the top ten hold around 2.7%. Sequencing was performed on CD4+ T cells from PBMCs cultured with HCoV-NL63 spike peptides, taken before COVID-19 vaccination. This chain links TRBV11-1 with TRBJ2-5, with 8 nucleotides matching TRBD1. The clonotype was recovered from a human donor who received a COVID-19 vaccine. The CDR3 coding sequence is TGTGCCAGCAGCTCTGGGACAGGTACGGAGACCCAGTACTTC. This sequence encodes CASSSGTGTETQYF.